This T cell receptor (beta chain) is from a study of blood T cells in healthy people across ages. PCR was performed a second time for about 6 to 12 cycles using a sample-barcoded 5' primer and a J-beta primer mix. Carrying 12 random nucleotides, a template-switch adaptor labeled each individual cDNA molecule. TCRdb independently ran MiXCR on the 5' RACE reads; one entry per CDR3 protein. The profile covers approximately 350,000 distinct CDR3 sequences, with 45% to 60% appearing a single time and 50% to 65% taken by the ten largest. Between the trimmed V and J ends, which lost 4 bases and 2 bases, there was a span of 15 bases. The CDR3 covers 15 residues. Germline V gives CDR1 SQVTM, CDR2 ANQGSEA. Study-level findings and limits: PBMCs were not sorted, which prevented a conclusive comparison of naive versus antigen-experienced cells.

Regarding this clonotype: Its specificity is not known.

Each sample had at least 6 million PBMCs isolated. There were at least 5.5 micrograms of total RNA extracted from every sample. The chain recombines TRBV29-1 with TRBJ2-1; tentatively, D is TRBD1 or TRBD2 (5 bases each). Specimen: blood. The TCR sequence derives from a man aged 55 to 70 in good health. In nucleotides, the CDR3 is TGCAGCGTTGGTTTCCGGGACCCACCCTACAATGAGCAGTTCTTC. It is translated as CSVGFRDPPYNEQFF.